This passage covers 5 T cell receptor beta chains from one sample sequenced in a study of shared clonotypes between healthy human individuals. Produced via immunoSEQ multiplex PCR; TCRdb's table is partial and in-frame only. The table includes around 2.5 million clones, over 85% detected once. The sequenced material came from naive CD4+ T cells from PBMCs. Regarding subset: CD45RA+ positively selected. These receptor sequences come from a man between 18 and 35 years old in good health. Some clones in this sample may be carry-over from other donors' samples.

This chain uses TRBV18 with TRBJ1-4, with D possibly matching TRBD1 (5 bases). The germline V gene encodes CDR1 KGHSH and CDR2 LQKENI. The CDR3 has 19 residues. V shed 3 bases and J shed 5 bases, with 25 bases lying between them. CDR3 DNA sequence: TGTGCCAGCTCACCGACTTGGCAGGGCCACGGAGAATTCAATGAAAAACTGTTTTTT. Its translation is CASSPTWQGHGEFNEKLFF.

The J gene is TRBJ1-2, the V gene TRBV7-2; no clear D. The CDR3 runs to 13 residues. V was shortened by 4 bases and J by 4 bases, with 10 bases between the two germline ends. The germline CDR1 and CDR2 sequences are SGHTA and FQGNSA. CDR3 DNA: TGTGCCAGCAGCTCGGAAATTCGCTATGGCTACACCTTC. It translates to CASSSEIRYGYTF.

For the CDR3, the DNA is TGTGCCAGTAGTATCCGGGCAACTAACTATGGCTACACCTTC. It translates to CASSIRATNYGYTF. The gene calls are TRBV19 and TRBJ1-2; D is ambiguous. The V and J ends lost 3 bases and 0 bases respectively, with 8 bases between them. Germline assignment: CDR1 LNHDA and CDR2 SQIVND (reference sequence). The CDR3 sequence is 14 residues long. Filled out from reference TRBV19 and TRBJ1-2, the complete variable domain reads DGGITQSPKYLFRKEGQNVTLSCEQNLNHDAMYWYRQDPGQGLRLIYYSQIVNDFQKGDIAEGYSVSREKKESFPLTVTSAQKNPTAFYLCASSIRATNYGYTFGSGTRLTVV.

V and J are TRBV7-8 and TRBJ2-7; TRBD1 might be the D (6 bases). Looked up from germline, CDR1 is SGHVS and CDR2 is FQNEAQ. CDR3 size: 15 residues. Trimming shortened V by 1 base and J by 4 bases, and 14 bases separated the two germline ends. The CDR3 is CASSLGAGVRYEQYF. The DNA of the CDR3 is TGTGCCAGCAGCTTAGGGGCAGGGGTACGTTACGAGCAGTACTTC.

V gene TRBV28 combines with J gene TRBJ2-7; 7 bases fit TRBD1. The CDR3 extends over 13 amino acids. CDR1 and CDR2 (germline): MDHEN, SYDVKM. Trimming at V came to 7 bases and at J to 3 bases, leaving 6 bases not matched to a gene. The chain's CDR3 is CASTSGQDYEQYF. For the CDR3, the DNA is TGTGCCAGCACTTCCGGACAGGACTACGAGCAGTACTTC. Full variable domain (rest looked up from reference TRBV28 and TRBJ2-7): DVKVTQSSRYLVKRTGEKVFLECVQDMDHENMFWYRQDPGLGLRLIYFSYDVKMKEKGDIPEGYSVSREKKERFSLILESASTNQTSMYLCASTSGQDYEQYFGPGTRLTVT.